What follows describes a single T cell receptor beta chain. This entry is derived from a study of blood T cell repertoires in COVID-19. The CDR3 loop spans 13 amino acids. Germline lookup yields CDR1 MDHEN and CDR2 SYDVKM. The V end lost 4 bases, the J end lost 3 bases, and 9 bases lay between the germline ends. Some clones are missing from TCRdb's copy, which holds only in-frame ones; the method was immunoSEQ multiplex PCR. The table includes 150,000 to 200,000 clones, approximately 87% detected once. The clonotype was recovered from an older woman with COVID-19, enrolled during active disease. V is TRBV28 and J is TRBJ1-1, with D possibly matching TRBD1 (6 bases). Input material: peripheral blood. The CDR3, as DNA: TGTGCCAGCAGTTCCCAGGGGTACACTGAAGCTTTCTTT. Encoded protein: CASSSQGYTEAFF.